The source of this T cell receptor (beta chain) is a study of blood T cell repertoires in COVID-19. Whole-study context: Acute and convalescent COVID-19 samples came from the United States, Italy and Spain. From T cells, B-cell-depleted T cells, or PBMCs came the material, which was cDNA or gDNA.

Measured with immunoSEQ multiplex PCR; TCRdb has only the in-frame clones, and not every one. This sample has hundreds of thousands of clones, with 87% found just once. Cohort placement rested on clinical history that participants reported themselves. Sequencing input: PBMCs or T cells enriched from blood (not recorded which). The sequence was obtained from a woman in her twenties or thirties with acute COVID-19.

The CDR3 sequence is CASSYSGGGAIYF. The CDR3 DNA follows: TGTGCCAGCAGTTACTCGGGCGGGGGGGCCATATATTTT. The chain couples TRBV6-5 to TRBJ1-3; a weak D match, TRBD1 (5 bases). Germline CDR1 is MNHEY and CDR2 is SVGAGI. The CDR3 loop spans 13 amino acids. V was trimmed by 0 bases and J by 11 bases, leaving 11 bases between them.